This T cell receptor beta chain was observed in a study of vaccination effects on CD4 cells after COVID-19. Repertoires were generated with immunoSEQ multiplex PCR, while TCRdb's copy carries only in-frame clones and drops some. Of about 45,000 clones listed, around 77% are singletons. Viral peptide pool expansion of antigen-specific CD4+ T cells preceded sequencing in the ViraFEST assay. At the end of about ten days of culture, CD4+ T cells were isolated. Vaccinees lacked prior SARS-CoV-2 infection and tested negative for nucleocapsid antibodies. At days 3 and 7, half of the medium was exchanged for IL-2 medium. This clone has more than one count but fewer than ten. Its antigen is as yet unknown. Trimming cost V 4 bases and J 3 bases, with 17 bases left between them. Germline CDR1 SGHDT, CDR2 YYEEEE. The CDR3 totals 16 residues. Study-wide findings and caveats: Convalescent patients numbered few in the study; early post-infection timepoints were missing entirely.

The sequence was obtained from a human donor who received a COVID-19 vaccine. The specimen was CD4+ T cells from PBMCs cultured with SARS-CoV-2 spike peptides, collected before COVID-19 vaccination. This chain connects TRBV5-6 to TRBJ1-5; D might be TRBD1 (5 bases). CDR3 residues: CASSPSGGMVNQPQHF. As DNA, the CDR3 is TGTGCCAGCAGCCCTTCTGGGGGAATGGTCAATCAGCCCCAGCATTTT.